The clone carrying this T cell receptor beta chain was recorded at least ten times. The antigen is not known. The data originate from a study of human T cells and chemical hapten exposure. General study results and limits: Versus controls, significantly more large CDR3 similarity clusters arose from expanded TCRs.

The germline CDR1 and CDR2 sequences are MDHEN and SYDVKM. This CDR3 is 14 amino acids long. The ends were cut back, 8 bases at V and 2 bases at J, with 15 bases in the middle. In the study's own analysis: Samples ranged from roughly 23,224 to 700,000 TCRs, with a median of approximately 91,000. One entry per CDR3 protein results from TCRdb running MiXCR on the RACE reads. These V and J calls are TCRdb output, not the study's own analysis. The sample carries about 360,000 distinct CDR3 sequences, more than 4.5% recorded once. Time point denoted: patch test 1, 2 weeks after DPC sensitization. Specified treatment: therapeutic diphenylcyclopropenone sensitization with weekly scalp DPC. At patch-test visits, sampling came before the patch test.

This chain connects TRBV28 to TRBJ1-1; D possibly corresponds to TRBD1 (6 bases). The sequence derives from a woman in her forties or fifties with alopecia areata. Some clones in this sample may be carry-over from other donors' samples. This sample comprised whole blood, obtained in connection with sensitization to the hapten diphenylcyclopropenone (DPC). CDR3 DNA sequence: TGTGCCAGCGCGGTACAGGGCCCCAACACTGAAGCTTTCTTT. It is translated as CASAVQGPNTEAFF.